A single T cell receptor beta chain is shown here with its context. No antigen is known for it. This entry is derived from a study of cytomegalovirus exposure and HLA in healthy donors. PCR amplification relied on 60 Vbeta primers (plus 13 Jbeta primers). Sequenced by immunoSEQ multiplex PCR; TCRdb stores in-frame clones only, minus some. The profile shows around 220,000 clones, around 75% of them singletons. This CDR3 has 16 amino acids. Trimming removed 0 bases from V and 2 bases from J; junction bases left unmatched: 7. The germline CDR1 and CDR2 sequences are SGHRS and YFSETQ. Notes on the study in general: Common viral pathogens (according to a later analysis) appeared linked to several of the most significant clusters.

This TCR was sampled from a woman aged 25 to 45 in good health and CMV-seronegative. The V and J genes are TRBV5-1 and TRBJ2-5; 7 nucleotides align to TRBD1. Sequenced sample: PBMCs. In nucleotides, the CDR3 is TGCGCCAGCAGCTTGGGGGGAACAGGGGAACAAGAGACCCAGTACTTC. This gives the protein CASSLGGTGEQETQYF.